This is a list of T cell receptor beta chains from one sample in a study of beta chain features in type 1 diabetes. Profiled with immunoSEQ multiplex PCR; TCRdb holds only in-frame clones, not every one. This table has approximately 360,000 clones, about 12% appearing once. Sequenced: naive CD4+ T cells from blood. The receptors here all came from a woman aged 18-35 years with type 1 diabetes. CDR3s include the opening cysteine and the closing phenylalanine or tryptophan. D genes are given only for firm matches. Clone size is stated in some rows and not others, as once, few, many or a class when expanded.

>-|TRBV28|-|TRBJ2-7
TGTGCCAGCACCTGGGCAGCCTCTTTATACGAGCAGTACTTC
CASTWAASLYEQYF
>-|TRBV7-9|TRBD1|TRBJ1-2
TGTGCCAGCAGCCCAGGGACAGGGGTGCATGGCTACACCTTC
CASSPGTGVHGYTF
>-|TRBV7-6|TRBD2|TRBJ2-1
TGTGCCAGCAGCTTAGGGACTAGGTATGAGCAGTTCTTC
CASSLGTRYEQFF
>few|TRBV6-5|-|TRBJ2-7
TGTGCCAGCAGTTACTCTAGGGGATACGAGCAGTACTTC
CASSYSRGYEQYF
>-|TRBV25-1|-|TRBJ2-7
TGTGCCAGCAGTGAATATATCGTATGGGACACAGACTACGAGCAGTACTTC
CASSEYIVWDTDYEQYF
>-|TRBV5-4|-|TRBJ2-5
TGTGCCAGCAGCTTGGCCGGTAAAGAGACCCAGTACTTC
CASSLAGKETQYF
>few|TRBV11-2|-|TRBJ2-7
TGTGCCAGCAGCTTAGGTTATTGGACAGTTGCCTACGAGCAGTACTTC
CASSLGYWTVAYEQYF
>-|TRBV7-2|TRBD2|TRBJ2-3
TGTGCCAGCAGCTTAGCCTTAGGTCTAGCGGGAGCCACAGATACGCAGTATTTT
CASSLALGLAGATDTQYF
>few|TRBV30|-|TRBJ2-5
TGTGCCTGGAGTGTAGGGGCGGACGGAGAGACCCAGTACTTC
CAWSVGADGETQYF
>few|TRBV30|-|TRBJ2-7
TGTGCCTGGAGTGGGTTCGGGGTCACCTCCTACGAGCAGTACTTC
CAWSGFGVTSYEQYF
>-|TRBV27|-|TRBJ1-2
TGTGCCAGCAGTTACCTTGACGCGGGAAACTATGGCTACACCTTC
CASSYLDAGNYGYTF
>-|TRBV10-3|-|TRBJ1-1
TGTGCCATCAGTGAGCCCGTGAGGAACACTGAAGCTTTCTTT
CAISEPVRNTEAFF
>-|TRBV21-1|-|TRBJ2-5
TGTGCCAGCAGCAAGGGTGAAAGGACAGGGCCAGAGACCCAGTACTTC
CASSKGERTGPETQYF
>-|TRBV5-6|-|TRBJ1-2
TGTGCCAGCAGCTTGACAGCACCCTATGGCTACACCTTC
CASSLTAPYGYTF
>few|TRBV25-1|-|TRBJ2-5
TGTGCCAGCAGTGAATTTGCCCCTGGGAGAGAAGAGACCCAGTACTTC
CASSEFAPGREETQYF
>few|TRBV2|TRBD1|TRBJ1-5
TGTGCCAGCAACAGGGGGAACTCAAATCAGCCCCAGCATTTT
CASNRGNSNQPQHF
>-|TRBV27|-|TRBJ1-5
TGTGCCAGCAGACCCGGCCCAGGATATCAGCCCCAGCATTTT
CASRPGPGYQPQHF
>few|TRBV19|TRBD1|TRBJ2-1
TGTGCCAGTCAGGGGGATGAGCAGTTCTTC
CASQGDEQFF
>-|TRBV9|-|TRBJ2-7
TGTGCCAGCAGCGGCCCGGGAAGGGTCAACGAGCAGTACTTC
CASSGPGRVNEQYF
>few|TRBV7-9|TRBD2|TRBJ2-5
TGTGCCAGCAGCTTAGTTCTGAGGACTAGGAGCCAGACCCAGTACTTC
CASSLVLRTRSQTQYF
>-|TRBV28|TRBD2|TRBJ2-5
TGTGCCAGCAGCCCGGGGAGGGGACACCAAGAGACCCAGTACTTC
CASSPGRGHQETQYF
>-|TRBV7-2|TRBD2|TRBJ2-1
TGTGCCAGCAGCTTGGGCGGGAGGGGGAATGAGCAGTTCTTC
CASSLGGRGNEQFF
>few|TRBV25-1|TRBD1|TRBJ2-3
TGTGCCAGCAGTGAAGTGTGGGGCCCCGGACAGGTCCCAGATACGCAGTATTTT
CASSEVWGPGQVPDTQYF
>few|TRBV29-1|-|TRBJ2-1
TGCAGCGTCGCCGGGATACCACCCGGGGATGAGCAGTTCTTC
CSVAGIPPGDEQFF
>few|TRBV11-1|TRBD2|TRBJ2-1
TGTGCCAGCAGCTTATACTGGGTTGATCGGCTAGCGGGGAATGAGCAGTTCTTC
CASSLYWVDRLAGNEQFF
>-|TRBV10-1|-|TRBJ1-1
TGCGCCAGCAGTGAATCGGTGGACACTGAAGCTTTCTTT
CASSESVDTEAFF
>few|TRBV27|-|TRBJ2-5
TGTGCCAGCAGTCCAATAACAGGGTCCCAAGAGACCCAGTACTTC
CASSPITGSQETQYF